The rows below give T cell receptor beta chains drawn from one sample of a study of blood T cell repertoires in COVID-19. TCRdb keeps only in-frame clones here, not all; method: immunoSEQ multiplex PCR. Found here are 15,000 or so clones, approximately 88% of them singletons; the top ten hold approximately 9.6%. Sample: peripheral blood. These receptor sequences come from a human donor in a cohort sampled during active COVID-19. The CDR3 runs from the conserved cysteine through the conserved F or W. Each record gives: D gene, J gene, CDR3 length, clone size, V gene, CDR3 DNA, CDR3 protein. A D gene is named only where the DNA matches it firmly. Clone sizes are given selectively: once, few, many, or a class where the clone is expanded.

D gene: NA; J gene: TRBJ2-1; CDR3 length: 15; clone size: NA; V gene: TRBV6-5; CDR3 DNA: TGTGCCAGCAGTTTTCGCGGAAGCTCCTACAATGAGCAGTTCTTC; CDR3 protein: CASSFRGSSYNEQFF
D gene: TRBD2; J gene: TRBJ2-2; CDR3 length: 16; clone size: NA; V gene: TRBV10-2; CDR3 DNA: TGCGCCAGCAGGATTCGACTAGCGGGAAACACCGGGGAGCTGTTTTTT; CDR3 protein: CASRIRLAGNTGELFF
D gene: TRBD2; J gene: TRBJ2-3; CDR3 length: 16; clone size: NA; V gene: TRBV29-1; CDR3 DNA: TGCAGCGTTTCCCGTCTAGCGGGAGATCGGGCAGATACGCAGTATTTT; CDR3 protein: CSVSRLAGDRADTQYF
D gene: NA; J gene: TRBJ2-7; CDR3 length: 14; clone size: NA; V gene: TRBV6-5; CDR3 DNA: TGTGCCAGCAGCCGACCGGGACAAACCTACGAGCAGTACTTC; CDR3 protein: CASSRPGQTYEQYF
D gene: NA; J gene: TRBJ2-6; CDR3 length: 16; clone size: NA; V gene: TRBV18; CDR3 DNA: TGTGCCAGCTCACCAGTAGTAGCGTCTGGGGCCAACGTCCTGACTTTC; CDR3 protein: CASSPVVASGANVLTF
D gene: NA; J gene: TRBJ2-1; CDR3 length: 16; clone size: NA; V gene: TRBV18; CDR3 DNA: TGTGCCAGCTCACCACCGAAGGCTGCAGGGAAAGGTGAGCAGTTCTTC; CDR3 protein: CASSPPKAAGKGEQFF
D gene: TRBD2; J gene: TRBJ2-7; CDR3 length: 15; clone size: NA; V gene: TRBV5-5; CDR3 DNA: TGTGCCAGCAGTCCTACTAGCGAGACAACCTACGAGCAGTACTTC; CDR3 protein: CASSPTSETTYEQYF
D gene: TRBD2; J gene: TRBJ2-3; CDR3 length: 15; clone size: once; V gene: TRBV19; CDR3 DNA: TGTGCCAGTAACCCGGGGGGGATGCGGGCAGATACGCAGTATTTT; CDR3 protein: CASNPGGMRADTQYF
D gene: NA; J gene: TRBJ2-2; CDR3 length: 11; clone size: NA; V gene: TRBV19; CDR3 DNA: TGTGCCAGTAGTGACTACGGGGAGCTGTTTTTT; CDR3 protein: CASSDYGELFF
D gene: TRBD2; J gene: TRBJ2-1; CDR3 length: 17; clone size: few; V gene: TRBV3-1/TRBV3-2; CDR3 DNA: TGTGCCAGCAGCCTAAAACTAGCGGGAGGGATTCTCAATGAGCAGTTCTTC; CDR3 protein: CASSLKLAGGILNEQFF
D gene: NA; J gene: TRBJ1-1; CDR3 length: 15; clone size: NA; V gene: TRBV19; CDR3 DNA: TGTGCCAGTAGTATTACGGGGACAAGAAACACTGAAGCTTTCTTT; CDR3 protein: CASSITGTRNTEAFF
D gene: TRBD1; J gene: TRBJ2-7; CDR3 length: 14; clone size: NA; V gene: TRBV10-2; CDR3 DNA: TGCGCCAGCAGTGGGACAGGGGCATCTGGCGAGCAGTACTTC; CDR3 protein: CASSGTGASGEQYF
D gene: TRBD1; J gene: TRBJ1-1; CDR3 length: 16; clone size: NA; V gene: TRBV7-9; CDR3 DNA: TGTGCCAGCAGCTTAGCGGGACAGATCATGAACACTGAAGCTTTCTTT; CDR3 protein: CASSLAGQIMNTEAFF
D gene: TRBD1; J gene: TRBJ2-5; CDR3 length: 15; clone size: NA; V gene: TRBV4-1; CDR3 DNA: TGCGCCAGCAGCCATCTTGGACAGGGGGGACAGACCCAGTACTTC; CDR3 protein: CASSHLGQGGQTQYF
D gene: NA; J gene: TRBJ2-3; CDR3 length: 15; clone size: NA; V gene: TRBV10-1; CDR3 DNA: TGCGCCAGCAGTGCGCGCGGGACGGGCACAGATACGCAGTATTTT; CDR3 protein: CASSARGTGTDTQYF
D gene: NA; J gene: TRBJ1-5; CDR3 length: 12; clone size: few; V gene: TRBV19; CDR3 DNA: TGTGCCAGCCGACAGAGCAATCAGCCCCAGCATTTT; CDR3 protein: CASRQSNQPQHF
D gene: TRBD2; J gene: TRBJ2-7; CDR3 length: 16; clone size: NA; V gene: TRBV7-2; CDR3 DNA: TGTGCCAGCAGCTTACCGAGGGGTACTAGCGGCTACGAGCAGTACTTC; CDR3 protein: CASSLPRGTSGYEQYF
D gene: NA; J gene: TRBJ2-5; CDR3 length: 15; clone size: NA; V gene: TRBV24-1; CDR3 DNA: TGTGCCACCAGTGATTTTGCGCAGGGGAAAGAGACCCAGTACTTC; CDR3 protein: CATSDFAQGKETQYF
D gene: TRBD2; J gene: TRBJ2-1; CDR3 length: 16; clone size: NA; V gene: TRBV7-8; CDR3 DNA: TGTGCCAGCAGCTCCCATCATATAGCGGGGTACAATGAGCAGTTCTTC; CDR3 protein: CASSSHHIAGYNEQFF
D gene: NA; J gene: TRBJ2-1; CDR3 length: 14; clone size: NA; V gene: TRBV10-3; CDR3 DNA: TGTGCCACGTCAGTGGGACATACGGACAATGAGCAGTTCTTC; CDR3 protein: CATSVGHTDNEQFF
D gene: NA; J gene: TRBJ1-3; CDR3 length: 15; clone size: medium-sized; V gene: TRBV4-1; CDR3 DNA: TGCGCCAGCAGCCAGGTGCAGGGGACCGGAAACACCATATATTTT; CDR3 protein: CASSQVQGTGNTIYF
D gene: NA; J gene: TRBJ2-3; CDR3 length: 14; clone size: NA; V gene: TRBV6-5; CDR3 DNA: TGTGTGAGTTTGAAGGCAGGGCGCACAGATACGCAGTATTTT; CDR3 protein: CVSLKAGRTDTQYF
D gene: TRBD2; J gene: TRBJ2-7; CDR3 length: 15; clone size: NA; V gene: TRBV9; CDR3 DNA: TGTGCCAGCAGCGTAGGCGTAGAGGGCGGGAGCGAGCAGTACTTC; CDR3 protein: CASSVGVEGGSEQYF
D gene: NA; J gene: TRBJ2-1; CDR3 length: 15; clone size: NA; V gene: TRBV11-2; CDR3 DNA: TGTGCCAGCAGCTTAGGATTAGCGGAAGGGGATGAGCAGTTCTTC; CDR3 protein: CASSLGLAEGDEQFF
D gene: TRBD2; J gene: TRBJ2-1; CDR3 length: 11; clone size: NA; V gene: TRBV27; CDR3 DNA: TGTGCCAGCAGGACAGCGGGAGTGCAGTTCTTC; CDR3 protein: CASRTAGVQFF
D gene: NA; J gene: TRBJ1-2; CDR3 length: 14; clone size: NA; V gene: TRBV6-6; CDR3 DNA: TGTGCCAGCAGTTACCCCCAGGAGGGCTATGGCTACACCTTC; CDR3 protein: CASSYPQEGYGYTF
D gene: NA; J gene: TRBJ2-3; CDR3 length: 13; clone size: NA; V gene: TRBV10-3; CDR3 DNA: TGTGCCATCAACGGAGCTAGCCAAGATACGCAGTATTTT; CDR3 protein: CAINGASQDTQYF
D gene: NA; J gene: TRBJ2-1; CDR3 length: 12; clone size: few; V gene: TRBV4-1; CDR3 DNA: TGCGCCAGCAGCCAAGGCCGGAATGAGCAGTTCTTC; CDR3 protein: CASSQGRNEQFF
D gene: NA; J gene: TRBJ2-7; CDR3 length: 15; clone size: few; V gene: TRBV4-1; CDR3 DNA: TGCGCCAGCAGCCAAGCACACTTTAGGGGGTACGAGCAGTACTTC; CDR3 protein: CASSQAHFRGYEQYF
D gene: TRBD2; J gene: TRBJ2-7; CDR3 length: 17; clone size: NA; V gene: TRBV28; CDR3 DNA: TGTGCCAGCAGTTTGGCCGGGACTAGCGGGAGGGCACGCGAGCAGTACTTC; CDR3 protein: CASSLAGTSGRAREQYF
D gene: TRBD1; J gene: TRBJ2-7; CDR3 length: 14; clone size: NA; V gene: TRBV13; CDR3 DNA: TGTGCCAGCAGTAGAAACAGGGGTACCAACGAGCAGTACTTC; CDR3 protein: CASSRNRGTNEQYF
D gene: NA; J gene: TRBJ2-3; CDR3 length: 18; clone size: NA; V gene: TRBV7-3; CDR3 DNA: TGTGCCAGCAGCTCCCCAAAGCTAGCGAATCGTGGGAGAGATACGCAGTATTTT; CDR3 protein: CASSSPKLANRGRDTQYF
D gene: NA; J gene: TRBJ2-2; CDR3 length: 14; clone size: NA; V gene: TRBV9; CDR3 DNA: TGTGCCAGCAGCGTAGAGGGGGAGTTGGGGGAGCTGTTTTTT; CDR3 protein: CASSVEGELGELFF
D gene: TRBD2; J gene: TRBJ2-1; CDR3 length: 15; clone size: NA; V gene: TRBV5-1; CDR3 DNA: TGCGCCAGCAGCTTGTATAGCGGGAGGGGTAATGAGCAGTTCTTC; CDR3 protein: CASSLYSGRGNEQFF
D gene: TRBD2; J gene: TRBJ2-1; CDR3 length: 14; clone size: NA; V gene: TRBV7-2; CDR3 DNA: TGTGCCAGCAGCGGGGAGGGAGGGAGAAATGAGCAGTTCTTC; CDR3 protein: CASSGEGGRNEQFF
D gene: TRBD1; J gene: TRBJ1-1; CDR3 length: 14; clone size: NA; V gene: TRBV3-1/TRBV3-2; CDR3 DNA: TGTGCCAGCAGCCGCGGACAGGTCTCCACTGAAGCTTTCTTT; CDR3 protein: CASSRGQVSTEAFF
D gene: NA; J gene: TRBJ2-7; CDR3 length: 15; clone size: NA; V gene: TRBV5-4; CDR3 DNA: TGTGCCAGCAGCTTGGACAGGCCGAGCTCCTACGAGCAGTACTTC; CDR3 protein: CASSLDRPSSYEQYF
D gene: NA; J gene: TRBJ1-4; CDR3 length: 18; clone size: NA; V gene: TRBV19; CDR3 DNA: TGTGCCAGTAGCCATAGTACACCTCCGGAGGCAACTAATGAAAAACTGTTTTTT; CDR3 protein: CASSHSTPPEATNEKLFF
D gene: NA; J gene: TRBJ1-3; CDR3 length: 15; clone size: NA; V gene: TRBV5-6; CDR3 DNA: TGTGCCAGCAGCTTACCACAGGGAGCTGGAAACACCATATATTTT; CDR3 protein: CASSLPQGAGNTIYF
D gene: TRBD2; J gene: TRBJ2-7; CDR3 length: 11; clone size: NA; V gene: TRBV10-3; CDR3 DNA: TGTGCCACCGGGGGGGCCTACGAGCAGTACTTC; CDR3 protein: CATGGAYEQYF
D gene: NA; J gene: TRBJ2-1; CDR3 length: 15; clone size: NA; V gene: TRBV5-1; CDR3 DNA: TGCGCCAGCAGCTATGGATCTGCGGTATACAATGAGCAGTTCTTC; CDR3 protein: CASSYGSAVYNEQFF
D gene: TRBD1; J gene: TRBJ2-2; CDR3 length: 16; clone size: NA; V gene: TRBV5-1; CDR3 DNA: TGCGCCAGCAGCTGGGGACAGGGGGCGGCTGGCGGGGAGCTGTTTTTT; CDR3 protein: CASSWGQGAAGGELFF
D gene: NA; J gene: TRBJ1-2; CDR3 length: 14; clone size: NA; V gene: TRBV24-1; CDR3 DNA: TGTGCCACCAGTGATAGGCAGGAACGCCATGGCTACACCTTC; CDR3 protein: CATSDRQERHGYTF
D gene: NA; J gene: TRBJ1-2; CDR3 length: 14; clone size: once; V gene: TRBV5-1; CDR3 DNA: TGCGCCAGCAGCTTGGCCGACAGAATCTATGGCTACACCTTC; CDR3 protein: CASSLADRIYGYTF
D gene: NA; J gene: TRBJ2-5; CDR3 length: 17; clone size: NA; V gene: TRBV7-8; CDR3 DNA: TGTGCCAGCCGGCCGCCCAACCCCGGGTCAGTCCAAGAGACCCAGTACTTC; CDR3 protein: CASRPPNPGSVQETQYF